The clone carrying this T cell receptor (beta chain) was recorded at least ten times. Its antigen is unidentified. Exclusion covered patients with other autoimmune diseases or uncontrolled infections (as well as pregnancy or lactation). Amplification of the TCR beta CDR3 regions used RNA transcripts (as template). The authors performed first-round RT-PCR with HTBI primers and then a second-round multiplex PCR. TCRdb passed the multiplex PCR reads through MiXCR, listing each CDR3 protein once. The data contain 200,000 to 250,000 distinct CDR3 sequences, about 22% of them singletons. The sample originates from a study of Graves' ophthalmopathy and Graves' hyperthyroidism. The wider study: Sampling took place at initial diagnosis, with peripheral blood obtained before any treatment.

The CDR3 sequence is 13 residues long. CDR1 and CDR2 from the germline V gene are MNHNS and SASEGT. V lost 5 bases and J 8 bases, leaving 10 bases between the germline ends. Study-wide points: Most expanded clonotypes from thyroid (those above 0.001 frequency) were also found in blood.

Sequencing was done on a sample of peripheral blood. The J gene is TRBJ1-6, the V gene TRBV6-1; maybe TRBD1 (6 bases). The clonotype was recovered from a woman between 45 and 65 years old with Graves' ophthalmopathy. This CDR3 reads CASSQGKDSPLHF. The DNA of the CDR3 is TGTGCCAGCAGTCAGGGGAAGGATTCACCCCTCCACTTT.